This is a list of T cell receptor beta chains from one sample in a study of cytomegalovirus exposure and HLA in healthy donors. The repertoire was sequenced with immunoSEQ multiplex PCR; TCRdb's copy has only in-frame clones and lacks some. The sample records around 200,000 clones, 80% to 85% being singletons. The material sequenced was PBMCs. The origin of the receptors is a man aged 50 or older in good health and CMV-seronegative. The CDR3 runs from the conserved cysteine through the conserved F or W. The D gene is left open where the match is weak. Size values are once, few and many counts, or a class for expanded clones, and some rows have none.

j_call v_call d_call clone_size cdr3_aa cdr3_nt
TRBJ1-4 TRBV5-1 - few CASGEGLSEKLFF TGCGCCAGCGGTGAGGGTTTAAGTGAAAAACTGTTTTTT
TRBJ2-7 TRBV6-5 TRBD1 - CASKRDSVSYEQYF TGTGCCAGCAAGAGGGACAGCGTCTCCTACGAGCAGTACTTC
TRBJ1-2 TRBV7-2 - - CASSLAWRQVNGYTF TGTGCCAGCAGCTTAGCATGGAGGCAGGTTAATGGCTACACCTTC
TRBJ2-5 TRBV29-1 TRBD1 few CSVAPLTGIYETQYF TGCAGCGTTGCCCCTTTGACAGGGATCTACGAGACCCAGTACTTC
TRBJ1-2 TRBV7-8 - - CASSLGLNRIYGYTF TGTGCCAGCAGCTTAGGTTTGAACAGGATCTATGGCTACACCTTC
TRBJ2-1 TRBV29-1 TRBD2 once CSATRGAGVNNEQFF TGCAGCGCTACCCGAGGGGCGGGAGTTAACAATGAGCAGTTCTTC
TRBJ2-1 TRBV7-9 TRBD2 - CASSLRGGVTNEQFF TGTGCCAGCAGCTTACGCGGGGGGGTTACCAATGAGCAGTTCTTC
TRBJ2-7 TRBV6-1 TRBD1 - CASSKDRGATYEQYF TGTGCCAGCAGCAAGGACAGGGGAGCGACCTACGAGCAGTACTTC
TRBJ1-1 TRBV5-4 TRBD1 - CASRNENRGGNTEAFF TGTGCCAGCAGAAATGAAAACAGGGGAGGGAACACTGAAGCTTTCTTT
TRBJ2-7 TRBV13 - - CASSSVPYEQYF TGTGCCAGCAGCTCGGTCCCGTACGAGCAGTACTTC
TRBJ1-1 TRBV7-8 TRBD1 - CASSLAGQGTEAFF TGTGCCAGCAGCTTAGCGGGACAGGGGACTGAAGCTTTCTTT
TRBJ1-5 TRBV6-1 - - CASRTGNSNQPQHF TGTGCCAGCCGAACAGGGAACAGCAATCAGCCCCAGCATTTT
TRBJ2-6 TRBV19 - - CASSPNWERPGANVLTF TGTGCCAGTAGTCCCAACTGGGAGCGCCCTGGGGCCAACGTCCTGACTTTC
TRBJ1-3 TRBV7-8 - - CASSLRRISGNTIYF TGTGCCAGCAGCTTGCGGAGAATCTCTGGAAACACCATATATTTT
TRBJ2-7 TRBV27 - - CASSFYGSHEQYF TGTGCCAGCAGTTTCTATGGTTCCCACGAGCAGTACTTC
TRBJ1-4 TRBV5-5 - - CASSDDRSAREKLFF TGTGCCAGCAGCGATGACAGGTCTGCCCGGGAAAAACTGTTTTTT
TRBJ2-5 TRBV5-6 - - CASSLQGRETQYF TGTGCCAGCAGCCTACAGGGCCGAGAGACCCAGTACTTC
TRBJ1-1 TRBV6-1 - - CATLRDIAYTEAFF TGTGCCACCCTCCGGGACATAGCCTACACTGAAGCTTTCTTT
TRBJ1-2 TRBV29-1 - - CSTGAGANYGYTF TGCAGCACTGGCGCAGGCGCTAACTATGGCTACACCTTC
TRBJ2-5 TRBV18 TRBD1 - CASSLGQGRETQYF TGTGCCAGCTCGCTTGGACAGGGTCGAGAGACCCAGTACTTC
TRBJ2-7 TRBV6-5 TRBD1 - CASSPRRQGHEQYF TGTGCCAGCAGCCCTCGAAGACAGGGCCACGAGCAGTACTTC
TRBJ2-7 TRBV7-9 - - CASSLADEQYF TGTGCCAGCAGCTTAGCCGACGAGCAGTACTTC
TRBJ2-3 TRBV9 TRBD1 - CASSASGGRSTDTQYF TGTGCCAGCAGCGCTTCAGGGGGCCGGAGCACAGATACGCAGTATTTT
TRBJ1-2 TRBV28 - - CASRGGEKKNYGYTF TGTGCCAGCAGGGGGGGGGAGAAAAAAAACTATGGCTACACCTTC
TRBJ2-7 TRBV2 TRBD1 - CASREAGQGIYEQYF TGTGCCAGCAGGGAGGCGGGACAGGGGATCTACGAGCAGTACTTC
TRBJ1-2 TRBV5-1 - - CASSSQGGGANYGYTF TGCGCCAGCAGCTCACAGGGTGGGGGAGCTAACTATGGCTACACCTTC
TRBJ2-1 TRBV7-2 TRBD2 - CASSLEVAGGNEQFF TGTGCCAGCAGCTTAGAGGTAGCGGGAGGGAATGAGCAGTTCTTC
TRBJ1-2 TRBV19 TRBD1 - CASNSFPGQGDGYTF TGTGCCAGTAATTCGTTTCCGGGACAGGGAGATGGCTACACCTTC
TRBJ2-3 TRBV5-1 TRBD2 - CASSLAVSGGSTDTQYF TGCGCCAGCAGCTTGGCGGTTAGCGGGGGTAGCACAGATACGCAGTATTTT
TRBJ1-4 TRBV7-9 TRBD1 few CASSFSGTAKNEKLFF TGTGCCAGCAGCTTTTCCGGGACAGCCAAGAATGAAAAACTGTTTTTT
TRBJ2-5 TRBV11-2 - - CASSSRVGGETQYF TGTGCCAGCAGCTCCCGGGTGGGGGGAGAGACCCAGTACTTC
TRBJ2-7 TRBV5-1 TRBD1 - CASILQPGQGDHEQYF TGCGCCAGCATACTCCAACCGGGACAGGGGGACCACGAGCAGTACTTC
TRBJ1-1 TRBV28 TRBD1 few CASLGQGAMNTEAFF TGTGCCAGCCTAGGACAGGGGGCTATGAACACTGAAGCTTTCTTT
TRBJ2-1 TRBV6-6 - few CASSYSSGSYNEQFF TGTGCCAGCAGTTACTCTAGCGGCTCATACAATGAGCAGTTCTTC
TRBJ1-4 TRBV19 TRBD1 - CASSFRDRPNEKLFF TGTGCCAGTAGTTTTCGGGACAGACCTAATGAAAAACTGTTTTTT
TRBJ2-1 TRBV11-1 - - CASRWDFPSSYNEQFF TGTGCCAGCAGATGGGACTTTCCCAGCTCCTACAATGAGCAGTTCTTC
TRBJ2-3 TRBV5-6 - - CASSFQGRGDTQYF TGTGCCAGCAGTTTTCAGGGCCGCGGAGATACGCAGTATTTT
TRBJ2-2 TRBV27 TRBD1 - CASSPRDRVGGELFF TGTGCCAGCAGTCCCCGCGACAGGGTTGGCGGGGAGCTGTTTTTT
TRBJ2-1 TRBV6-6 - - CASRAGIYNEQFF TGTGCCAGCCGGGCAGGGATCTACAATGAGCAGTTCTTC
TRBJ1-1 TRBV6-1 - - CASSVWNTEAFF TGTGCCAGCAGCGTTTGGAACACTGAAGCTTTCTTT
TRBJ1-1 TRBV30 TRBD1 few CAWTVPGQGKNTEAFF TGTGCCTGGACCGTCCCAGGACAGGGGAAGAACACTGAAGCTTTCTTT
TRBJ2-3 TRBV5-1 - - CASTFDTRTDTQYF TGCGCCAGCACCTTTGACACGCGCACAGATACGCAGTATTTT
TRBJ2-2 TRBV7-9 TRBD1 - CASRQSGTGGGTGELFF TGTGCCAGCAGACAGTCCGGGACAGGAGGAGGAACCGGGGAGCTGTTTTTT
TRBJ1-2 TRBV18 TRBD1 - CASSNRGTNYGYTF TGTGCCAGCTCAAACAGGGGAACGAACTATGGCTACACCTTC
TRBJ1-2 TRBV27 - - CASSFVQGYGYTF TGTGCCAGCAGTTTCGTTCAGGGTTATGGCTACACCTTC
TRBJ1-3 TRBV5-1 - - CASSLGYRYSGNTIYF TGCGCCAGCAGCTTGGGATACAGGTATTCTGGAAACACCATATATTTT
TRBJ2-7 TRBV9 TRBD2 - CASSVGLAGGSSYEQYF TGTGCCAGCAGCGTAGGGCTAGCGGGAGGGAGCTCCTACGAGCAGTACTTC
TRBJ1-2 TRBV6-5 TRBD1 few CASSYGGTVYGYTF TGTGCCAGCAGTTACGGGGGGACAGTCTATGGCTACACCTTC
TRBJ2-1 TRBV11-2 - - CASSLSLAYNEQFF TGTGCCAGCAGCTTATCGCTAGCCTACAATGAGCAGTTCTTC
TRBJ2-7 TRBV7-2 TRBD2 - CASSRVGGPSYEQYF TGTGCCAGCAGCCGGGTGGGAGGGCCCTCCTACGAGCAGTACTTC
TRBJ2-7 TRBV5-1 - - CASSLVFSGETEQYF TGCGCCAGCAGCTTGGTTTTTTCAGGGGAGACCGAGCAGTACTTC
TRBJ1-2 TRBV6-5 TRBD1 - CASSYSGQDATYGYTF TGTGCCAGCAGTTACTCTGGACAGGACGCTACCTACGGCTACACCTTC
TRBJ2-5 TRBV5-3 TRBD2 - CARSLLAGQETQYF TGTGCCAGAAGCTTACTAGCGGGGCAAGAGACCCAGTACTTC
TRBJ2-5 TRBV11-2 - - CASTIKGGIQETQYF TGTGCCAGCACCATTAAGGGGGGGATCCAAGAGACCCAGTACTTC
TRBJ2-7 TRBV4-1 TRBD2 - CASSQERGGSYEQYF TGCGCCAGCAGCCAAGAACGGGGGGGCTCCTACGAGCAGTACTTC
TRBJ2-7 TRBV7-9 - - CASSLNYYEQYF TGTGCCAGCAGCTTAAACTACTACGAGCAGTACTTC
TRBJ2-5 TRBV19 - - CASSIDGVGETQYF TGTGCCAGTAGTATTGACGGGGTAGGGGAGACCCAGTACTTC
TRBJ2-7 TRBV5-8 - once CASSLAVSSSYEQYF TGTGCCAGCAGCTTGGCTGTCAGTTCCTCCTACGAGCAGTACTTC